Shown below are 12 T cell receptor beta chains from a single sample sequenced in a study of blood T cell repertoires in COVID-19. Profiling relied on immunoSEQ multiplex PCR, and the TCRdb table lists in-frame clones only, not all of them. Of a few hundred thousand clones in the sample, more than 70% are singletons; the top ten hold roughly 1.2%. Sequencing was performed on PBMCs or T cells enriched from blood (not recorded which). The receptors were sampled from a middle-aged woman with acute COVID-19.

The chain employs TRBV27 and TRBJ1-6; D perhaps matches TRBD1 (5 bases). CDR1 and CDR2 (germline): MNHEY, SMNVEV (reference sequence). V was cut by 2 bases and J by 7 bases, with 9 bases left in between. This CDR3 is built from 14 residues. As DNA, the CDR3 is TGTGCCAGCAGTTTAAACAGGATGAATTCACCCCTCCACTTT. Translated: CASSLNRMNSPLHF.

The chain links TRBV2 to TRBJ1-1; 7 nucleotides agree with TRBD1. The germline V gene encodes CDR1 SNHLY and CDR2 FYNNEI. The J segment lost 4 bases and the V segment lost 2 bases, leaving 7 bases of the junction unmatched. CDR3 length: 15 residues. This CDR3 reads CASSEQGGWSTEAFF. CDR3 nucleotides: TGTGCCAGCAGTGAACAGGGGGGCTGGAGCACTGAAGCTTTCTTT.

The chain uses TRBV2 and TRBJ1-4; the D gene is possibly TRBD1 (6 bases). Trimming removed 7 bases at V and 4 bases at J, with 16 bases between. The V gene's germline CDR1 is SNHLY and CDR2 FYNNEI. This CDR3 is built from 15 residues. DNA of the CDR3: TGTGCCAGCACACTTCGGACAGAGTATAATGAAAAACTGTTTTTT. Protein product: CASTLRTEYNEKLFF.

The gene calls are TRBV4-1 and TRBJ2-1, with 11 bases fitting TRBD2. CDR1 and CDR2 (germline): MGHRA, YSYEKL. The ends lost 0 bases at V and 3 bases at J; junction bases unmatched: 7. This CDR3 has 18 amino acids. The CDR3 region is CASSQEGLGTSGYNEQFF. The CDR3 DNA sequence: TGCGCCAGCAGCCAAGAAGGGTTGGGGACTAGCGGCTACAATGAGCAGTTCTTC.

The chain carries TRBV24-1 and TRBJ2-3; 9 bases fit TRBD1. Per the germline V gene, CDR1 is KGHDR and CDR2 is SFDVKD. The trim removed 4 bases at V and 6 bases at J, leaving 10 bases unmatched. The CDR3 is 16 amino acids. CDR3 sequence reads: CATSEIGQGIGDTQYF. The CDR3 nucleotides read TGTGCCACCAGTGAAATCGGACAGGGGATAGGGGATACGCAGTATTTT.

The chain links TRBV18 to TRBJ2-6; D not resolved. V lost 3 bases, J lost 0 bases, and 6 bases lay in between. The V gene's germline CDR1 is KGHSH and CDR2 LQKENI. The CDR3 has 15 amino acids. The CDR3 nucleotides read TGTGCCAGCTCACCCTTAAACTCTGGGGCCAACGTCCTGACTTTC. Protein: CASSPLNSGANVLTF.

The gene calls are TRBV2 and TRBJ2-1; TRBD1 aligns across 9 bases. With 5 bases clipped from V and 8 bases from J, the junction kept 10 bases outside the gene matches. Germline V gene sequence: CDR1 SNHLY, CDR2 FYNNEI. The CDR3 runs to 15 residues. This chain's CDR3 is CASSQTGTGSDEQFF. The CDR3 nucleotides read TGTGCCAGCAGTCAAACCGGGACAGGGTCTGATGAGCAGTTCTTC.

V usage is TRBV2 and J usage is TRBJ1-5; 7 bases fit TRBD1. The germline CDR1 and CDR2 sequences are SNHLY and FYNNEI. J lost 4 bases, V lost 5 bases, and 2 bases had no gene match. The CDR3 has 13 amino acids. CDR3 sequence: CASSSTGNQPQHF. CDR3 nucleotides: TGTGCCAGCAGTTCGACAGGGAATCAGCCCCAGCATTTT.

The gene calls are TRBV30 and TRBJ2-7; tentative D call: TRBD1 (6 bases). V lost 4 bases and J lost 2, with 15 bases in between. This CDR3 contains 14 residues. Per the germline V gene, CDR1 is GTSNPN and CDR2 is SVGIG (reference sequence). The CDR3 DNA follows: TGTGCCTGGATGTCGGGCAGGGGACCCTACGAGCAGTACTTC. Amino acid sequence: CAWMSGRGPYEQYF.

The chain recombines TRBV25-1 with TRBJ1-1; a possible D gene is TRBD1 (6 bases). CDR1 MGHDK and CDR2 SYGVNS come from the germline V gene. This CDR3 is 15 amino acids long. Deletions cut 4 bases from V and 1 base from J, with 13 bases between. CDR3 in DNA: TGTGCCAGCAGTGCTCGGACAGCTCAGAACACTGAAGCTTTCTTT. Protein: CASSARTAQNTEAFF.

V is TRBV5-1 and J is TRBJ2-3, with 9 bases matching TRBD2. J lost 4 bases, V lost 7 bases, and 10 bases had no gene match. Germline V gene sequence: CDR1 SGHRS, CDR2 YFSETQ. This CDR3 spans 15 amino acids. The CDR3 bases are TGCGCCAGCGGGGAGTTAGCGGGAGAGTCAGATACGCAGTATTTT. Translation: CASGELAGESDTQYF.

Only one count was recorded for this clone. J is TRBJ2-4 and V is TRBV10-3; D remains ambiguous. Germline V lookup: CDR1 ENHRY, CDR2 SYGVKD. V was clipped by 6 bases and J by 0 bases, with 3 bases between them. This CDR3 comprises 12 residues. CDR3 coding DNA: TGTGCCATCAGCGGAGCCAAAAACATTCAGTACTTC. It codes for CAISGAKNIQYF.